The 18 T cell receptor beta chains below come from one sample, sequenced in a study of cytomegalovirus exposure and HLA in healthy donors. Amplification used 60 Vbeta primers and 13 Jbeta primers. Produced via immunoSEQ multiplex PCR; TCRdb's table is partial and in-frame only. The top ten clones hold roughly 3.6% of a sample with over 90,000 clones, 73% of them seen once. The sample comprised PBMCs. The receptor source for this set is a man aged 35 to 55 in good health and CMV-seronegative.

CDR3 region: CASSSRTGYNEQFF. The CDR3 nucleotides read TGTGCCAGCAGCTCCCGGACAGGCTACAATGAGCAGTTCTTC. The chain couples TRBV7-6 to TRBJ2-1; TRBD1 matches at 7 bases. Germline V gene sequence: CDR1 SGHVS, CDR2 FNYEAQ. J lost 3 bases, V lost 4 bases, and 3 bases had no gene match. The CDR3 spans 14 residues. Complete variable domain (other parts from reference TRBV7-6 and TRBJ2-1): GAGVSQSPRYKVTKRGQDVALRCDPISGHVSLYWYRQALGQGPEFLTYFNYEAQQDKSGLPNDRFSAERPEGSISTLTIQRTEQRDSAMYRCASSSRTGYNEQFFGPGTRLTVL.

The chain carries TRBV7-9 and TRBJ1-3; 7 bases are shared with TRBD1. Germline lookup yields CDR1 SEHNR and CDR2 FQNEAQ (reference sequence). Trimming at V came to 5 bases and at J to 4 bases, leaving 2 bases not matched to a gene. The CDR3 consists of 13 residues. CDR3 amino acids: CASSRDSGNTIYF. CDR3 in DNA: TGTGCCAGCAGCCGGGACAGCGGAAACACCATATATTTT.

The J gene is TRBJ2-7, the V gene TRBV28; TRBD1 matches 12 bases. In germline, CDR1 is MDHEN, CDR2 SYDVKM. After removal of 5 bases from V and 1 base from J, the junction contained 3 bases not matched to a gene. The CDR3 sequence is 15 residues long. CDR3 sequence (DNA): TGTGCCAGCAGTGTGGGACAGGGGGCGTCCTACGAGCAGTACTTC. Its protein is CASSVGQGASYEQYF.

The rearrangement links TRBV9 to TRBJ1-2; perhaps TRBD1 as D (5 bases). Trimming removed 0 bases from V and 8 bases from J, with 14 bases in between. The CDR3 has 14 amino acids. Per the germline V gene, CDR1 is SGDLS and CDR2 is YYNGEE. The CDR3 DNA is TGTGCCAGCAGCGTAGGGAACAGGCGCGTGGGCTACACCTTC. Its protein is CASSVGNRRVGYTF.

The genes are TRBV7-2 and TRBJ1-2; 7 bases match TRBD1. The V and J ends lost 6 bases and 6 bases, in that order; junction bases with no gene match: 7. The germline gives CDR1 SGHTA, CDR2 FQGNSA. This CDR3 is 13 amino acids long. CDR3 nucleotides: TGTGCCAGCAGAGGACAGGTCGTCGATGGCTACACCTTC. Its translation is CASRGQVVDGYTF.

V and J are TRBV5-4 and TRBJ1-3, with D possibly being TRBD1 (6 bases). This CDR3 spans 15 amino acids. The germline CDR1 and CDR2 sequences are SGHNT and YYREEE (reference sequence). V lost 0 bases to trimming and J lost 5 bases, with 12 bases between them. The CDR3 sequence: CASSLGQGLRNTIYF. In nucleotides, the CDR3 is TGTGCCAGCAGCTTGGGCCAGGGGTTAAGAAACACCATATATTTT.

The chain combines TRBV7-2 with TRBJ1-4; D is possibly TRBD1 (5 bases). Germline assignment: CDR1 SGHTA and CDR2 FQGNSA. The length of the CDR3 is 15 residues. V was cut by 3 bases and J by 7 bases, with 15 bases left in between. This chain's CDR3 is CASSFTVAGREKLFF. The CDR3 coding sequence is TGTGCCAGCAGCTTCACGGTGGCAGGGCGTGAAAAACTGTTTTTT. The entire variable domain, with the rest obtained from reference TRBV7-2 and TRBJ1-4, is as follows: GAGVSQSPSNKVTEKGKDVELRCDPISGHTALYWYRQSLGQGLEFLIYFQGNSAPDKSGLPSDRFSAERTGGSVSTLTIQRTQQEDSAVYLCASSFTVAGREKLFFGSGTQLSVL.

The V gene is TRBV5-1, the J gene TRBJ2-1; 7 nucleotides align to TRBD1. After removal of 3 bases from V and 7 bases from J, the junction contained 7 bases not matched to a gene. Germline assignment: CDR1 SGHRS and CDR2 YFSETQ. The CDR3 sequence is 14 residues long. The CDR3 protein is CASSSERGRNEQFF. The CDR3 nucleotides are TGCGCCAGCAGCTCGGAGAGGGGGCGGAATGAGCAGTTCTTC.

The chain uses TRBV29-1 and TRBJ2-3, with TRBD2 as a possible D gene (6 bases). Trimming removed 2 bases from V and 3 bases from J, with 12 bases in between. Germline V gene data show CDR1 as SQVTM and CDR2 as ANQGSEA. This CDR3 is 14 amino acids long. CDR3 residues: CSVEWGDATDTQYF. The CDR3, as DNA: TGCAGCGTTGAATGGGGGGATGCGACAGATACGCAGTATTTT.

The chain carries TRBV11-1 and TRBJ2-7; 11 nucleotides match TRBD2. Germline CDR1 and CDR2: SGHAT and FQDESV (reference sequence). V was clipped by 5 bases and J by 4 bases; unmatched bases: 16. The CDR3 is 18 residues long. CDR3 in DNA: TGTGCCAGCAGCCACGGAGGAGGGCTAGCGGGAGGAAGGTACGAGCAGTACTTC. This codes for CASSHGGGLAGGRYEQYF.

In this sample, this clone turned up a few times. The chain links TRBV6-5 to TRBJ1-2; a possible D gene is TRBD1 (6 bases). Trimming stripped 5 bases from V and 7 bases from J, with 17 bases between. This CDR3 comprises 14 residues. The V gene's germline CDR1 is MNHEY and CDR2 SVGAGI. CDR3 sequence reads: CASSSTGTLGGYTF. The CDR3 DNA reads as TGTGCCAGCAGTAGTACAGGGACCCTCGGTGGCTACACCTTC.

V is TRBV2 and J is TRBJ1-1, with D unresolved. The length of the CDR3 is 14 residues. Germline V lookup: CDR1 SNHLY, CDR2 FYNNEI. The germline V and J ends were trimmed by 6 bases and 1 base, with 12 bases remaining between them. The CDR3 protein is CASRAAQRNTEAFF. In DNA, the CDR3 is TGTGCCAGCAGAGCCGCGCAAAGGAACACTGAAGCTTTCTTT.

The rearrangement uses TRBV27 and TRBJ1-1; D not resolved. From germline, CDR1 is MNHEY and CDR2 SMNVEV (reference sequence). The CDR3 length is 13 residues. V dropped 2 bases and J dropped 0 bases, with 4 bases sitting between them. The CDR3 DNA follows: TGTGCCAGCAGTTTACAGTTGAACACTGAAGCTTTCTTT. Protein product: CASSLQLNTEAFF.

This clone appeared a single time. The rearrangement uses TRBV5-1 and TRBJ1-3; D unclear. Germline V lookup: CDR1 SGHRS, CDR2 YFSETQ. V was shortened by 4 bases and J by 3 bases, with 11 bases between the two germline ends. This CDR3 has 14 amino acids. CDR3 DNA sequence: TGCGCCAGCAGCCCGCCGGGAGTTGGAAACACCATATATTTT. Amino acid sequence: CASSPPGVGNTIYF. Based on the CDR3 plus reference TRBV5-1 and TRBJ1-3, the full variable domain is KAGVTQTPRYLIKTRGQQVTLSCSPISGHRSVSWYQQTPGQGLQFLFEYFSETQRNKGNFPGRFSGRQFSNSRSEMNVSTLELGDSALYLCASSPPGVGNTIYFGEGSWLTVV.

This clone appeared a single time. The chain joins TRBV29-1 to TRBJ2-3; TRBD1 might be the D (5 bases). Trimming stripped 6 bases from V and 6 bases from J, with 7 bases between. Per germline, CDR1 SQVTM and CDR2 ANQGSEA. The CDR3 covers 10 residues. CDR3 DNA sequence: TGCAGCGTAGGGGTCGATACGCAGTATTTT. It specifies CSVGVDTQYF.

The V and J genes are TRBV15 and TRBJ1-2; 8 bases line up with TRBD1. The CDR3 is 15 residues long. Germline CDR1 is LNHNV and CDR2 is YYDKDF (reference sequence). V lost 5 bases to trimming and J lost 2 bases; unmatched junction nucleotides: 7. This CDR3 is CATSGRQGLNYGYTF. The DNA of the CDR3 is TGTGCCACCAGCGGGAGACAGGGGCTGAACTATGGCTACACCTTC.

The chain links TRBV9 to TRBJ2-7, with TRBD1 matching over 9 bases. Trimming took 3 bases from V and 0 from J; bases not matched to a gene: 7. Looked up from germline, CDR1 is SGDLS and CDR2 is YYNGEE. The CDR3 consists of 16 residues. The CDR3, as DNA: TGTGCCAGCAGCGCACCCGGGACAGGGAGCTCCTACGAGCAGTACTTC. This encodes CASSAPGTGSSYEQYF.

CDR3 sequence reads: CASSHSGTQGNTEAFF. The CDR3, as DNA: TGCGCCAGCAGCCACTCCGGGACACAAGGAAACACTGAAGCTTTCTTT. The chain is built from TRBV4-1 and TRBJ1-1, with a tentative D call TRBD1 (6 bases). Trimming took off 3 bases at V and 2 bases at J, with 16 bases between the two ends. Germline V gene data show CDR1 as MGHRA and CDR2 as YSYEKL. The CDR3 loop spans 16 amino acids.